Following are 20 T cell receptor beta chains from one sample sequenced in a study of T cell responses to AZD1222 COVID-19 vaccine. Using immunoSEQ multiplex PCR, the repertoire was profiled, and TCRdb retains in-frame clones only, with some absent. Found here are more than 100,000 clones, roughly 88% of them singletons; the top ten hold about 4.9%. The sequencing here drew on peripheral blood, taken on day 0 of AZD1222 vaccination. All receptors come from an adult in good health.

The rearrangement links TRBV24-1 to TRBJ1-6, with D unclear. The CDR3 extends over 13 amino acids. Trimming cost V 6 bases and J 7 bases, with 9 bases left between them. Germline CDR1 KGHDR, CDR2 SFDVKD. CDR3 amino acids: CATSLTENSPLHF. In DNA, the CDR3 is TGTGCCACCAGTCTTACGGAGAATTCACCCCTCCACTTT.

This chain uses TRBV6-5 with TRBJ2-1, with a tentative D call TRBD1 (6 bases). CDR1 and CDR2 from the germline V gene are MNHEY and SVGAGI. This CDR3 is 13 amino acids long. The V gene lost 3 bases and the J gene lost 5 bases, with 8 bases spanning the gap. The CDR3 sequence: CASSYGQNNEQFF. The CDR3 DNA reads TGTGCCAGCAGTTATGGACAGAACAATGAGCAGTTCTTC.

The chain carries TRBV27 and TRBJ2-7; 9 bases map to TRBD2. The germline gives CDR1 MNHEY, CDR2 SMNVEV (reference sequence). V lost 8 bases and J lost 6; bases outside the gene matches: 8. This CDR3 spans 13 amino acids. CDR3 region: CASQWRGGREQYF. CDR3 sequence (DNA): TGTGCCAGCCAGTGGCGGGGGGGCCGCGAGCAGTACTTC.

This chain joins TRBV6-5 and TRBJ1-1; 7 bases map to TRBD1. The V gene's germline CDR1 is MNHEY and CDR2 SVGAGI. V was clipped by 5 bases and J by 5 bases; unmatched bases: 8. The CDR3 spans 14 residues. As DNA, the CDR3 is TGTGCCAGCAGTAATCGACAGGGAATGACTGAAGCTTTCTTT. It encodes CASSNRQGMTEAFF.

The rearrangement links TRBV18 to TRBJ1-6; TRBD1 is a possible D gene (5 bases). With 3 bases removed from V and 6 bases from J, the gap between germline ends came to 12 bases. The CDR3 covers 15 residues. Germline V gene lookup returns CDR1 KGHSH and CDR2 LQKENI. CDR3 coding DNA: TGTGCCAGCTCACCCTACGGGGCGCTTAATTCACCCCTCCACTTT. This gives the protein CASSPYGALNSPLHF.

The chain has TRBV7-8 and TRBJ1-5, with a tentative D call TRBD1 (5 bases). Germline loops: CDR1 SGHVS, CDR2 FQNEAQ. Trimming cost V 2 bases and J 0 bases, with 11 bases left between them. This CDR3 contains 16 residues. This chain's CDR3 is CASSLLPGTSNQPQHF. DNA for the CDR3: TGTGCCAGCAGCTTACTTCCGGGGACTAGCAATCAGCCCCAGCATTTT.

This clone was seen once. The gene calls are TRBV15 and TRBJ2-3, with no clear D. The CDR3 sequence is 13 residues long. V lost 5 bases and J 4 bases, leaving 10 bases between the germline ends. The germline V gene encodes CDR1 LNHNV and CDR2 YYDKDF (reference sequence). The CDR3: CATSGGLSDTQYF. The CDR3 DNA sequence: TGTGCCACCAGCGGCGGATTGTCAGATACGCAGTATTTT.

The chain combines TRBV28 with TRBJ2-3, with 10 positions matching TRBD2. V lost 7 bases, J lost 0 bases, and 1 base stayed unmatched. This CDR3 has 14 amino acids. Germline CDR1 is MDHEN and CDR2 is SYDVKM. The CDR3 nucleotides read TGTGCCAGCAAAGCGGGGGGGAGCACAGATACGCAGTATTTT. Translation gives CASKAGGSTDTQYF.

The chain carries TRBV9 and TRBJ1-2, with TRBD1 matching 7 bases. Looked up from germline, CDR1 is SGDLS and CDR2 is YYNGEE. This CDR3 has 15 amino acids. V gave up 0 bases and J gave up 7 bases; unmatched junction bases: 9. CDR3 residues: CASSVAPGQDLGYTF. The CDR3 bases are TGTGCCAGCAGCGTAGCTCCCGGACAGGATCTTGGCTACACCTTC.

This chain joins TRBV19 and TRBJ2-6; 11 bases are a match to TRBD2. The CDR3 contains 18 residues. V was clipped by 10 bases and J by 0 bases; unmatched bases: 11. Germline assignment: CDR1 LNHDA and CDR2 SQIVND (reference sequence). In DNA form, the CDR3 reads TGTGCCACCCAATCGGCTAGCGGGGGGAACTCTGGGGCCAACGTCCTGACTTTC. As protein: CATQSASGGNSGANVLTF. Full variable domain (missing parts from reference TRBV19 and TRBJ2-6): DGGITQSPKYLFRKEGQNVTLSCEQNLNHDAMYWYRQDPGQGLRLIYYSQIVNDFQKGDIAEGYSVSREKKESFPLTVTSAQKNPTAFYLCATQSASGGNSGANVLTFGAGSRLTVL.

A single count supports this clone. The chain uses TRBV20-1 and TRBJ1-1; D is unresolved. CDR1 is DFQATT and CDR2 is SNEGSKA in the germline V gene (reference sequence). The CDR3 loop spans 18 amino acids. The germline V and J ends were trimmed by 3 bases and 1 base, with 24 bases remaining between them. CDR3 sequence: CSASLMLPSARRNTEAFF. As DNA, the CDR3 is TGCAGTGCTAGTCTTATGCTACCGTCGGCTAGGCGGAACACTGAAGCTTTCTTT.

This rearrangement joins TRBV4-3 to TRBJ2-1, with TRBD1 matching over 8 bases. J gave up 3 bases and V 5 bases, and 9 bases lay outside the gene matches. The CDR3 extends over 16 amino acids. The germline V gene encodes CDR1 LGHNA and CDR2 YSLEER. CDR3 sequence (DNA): TGCGCCAGCAGCTTTCAGCCGGGACAGGTCTACAATGAGCAGTTCTTC. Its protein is CASSFQPGQVYNEQFF.

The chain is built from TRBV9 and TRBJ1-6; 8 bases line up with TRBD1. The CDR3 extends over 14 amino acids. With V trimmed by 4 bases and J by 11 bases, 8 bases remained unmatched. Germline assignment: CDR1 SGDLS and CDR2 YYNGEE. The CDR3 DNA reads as TGTGCCAGCAGCACAGGACAGGGAGGGACACCCCTCCACTTT. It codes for CASSTGQGGTPLHF.

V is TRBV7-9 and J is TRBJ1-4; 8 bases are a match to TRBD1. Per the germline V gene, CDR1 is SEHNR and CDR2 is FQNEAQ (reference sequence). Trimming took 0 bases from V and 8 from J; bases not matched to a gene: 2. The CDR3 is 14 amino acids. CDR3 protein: CASSLARGLEKLFF. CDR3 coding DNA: TGTGCCAGCAGCTTAGCCAGGGGGCTAGAAAAACTGTTTTTT. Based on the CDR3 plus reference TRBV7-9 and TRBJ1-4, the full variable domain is DTGVSQNPRHKITKRGQNVTFRCDPISEHNRLYWYRQTLGQGPEFLTYFQNEAQLEKSRLLSDRFSAERPKGSFSTLEIQRTEQGDSAMYLCASSLARGLEKLFFGSGTQLSVL.

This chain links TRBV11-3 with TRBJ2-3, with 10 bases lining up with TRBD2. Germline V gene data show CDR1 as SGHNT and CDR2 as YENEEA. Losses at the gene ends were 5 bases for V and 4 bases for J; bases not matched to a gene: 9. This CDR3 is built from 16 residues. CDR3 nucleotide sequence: TGTGCCAGCAGCCTAACGAGCGGGGGGGCCTCAGATACGCAGTATTTT. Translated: CASSLTSGGASDTQYF.

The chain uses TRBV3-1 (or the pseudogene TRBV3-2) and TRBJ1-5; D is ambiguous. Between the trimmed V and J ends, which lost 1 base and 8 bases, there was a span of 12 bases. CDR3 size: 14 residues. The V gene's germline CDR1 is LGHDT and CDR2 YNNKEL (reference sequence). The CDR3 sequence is CASSQGRAREPQHF. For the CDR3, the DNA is TGTGCCAGCAGCCAAGGGAGGGCGAGGGAGCCCCAGCATTTT.

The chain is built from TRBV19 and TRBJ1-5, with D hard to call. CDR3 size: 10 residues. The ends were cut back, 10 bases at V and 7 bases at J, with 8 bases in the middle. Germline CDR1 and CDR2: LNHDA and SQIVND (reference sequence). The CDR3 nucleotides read TGTGCCACCCTCGGCCAGCCCCAGCATTTT. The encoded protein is CATLGQPQHF.

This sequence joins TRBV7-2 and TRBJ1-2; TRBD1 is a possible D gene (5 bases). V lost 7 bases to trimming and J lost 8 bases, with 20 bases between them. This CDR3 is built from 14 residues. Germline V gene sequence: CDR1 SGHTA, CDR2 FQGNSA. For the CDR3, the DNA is TGTGCCAGCACCCTCAAAGGGGTAGGCGGGGGCTACACCTTC. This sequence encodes CASTLKGVGGGYTF. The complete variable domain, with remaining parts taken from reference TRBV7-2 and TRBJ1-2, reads GAGVSQSPSNKVTEKGKDVELRCDPISGHTALYWYRQSLGQGLEFLIYFQGNSAPDKSGLPSDRFSAERTGGSVSTLTIQRTQQEDSAVYLCASTLKGVGGGYTFGSGTRLTVV.

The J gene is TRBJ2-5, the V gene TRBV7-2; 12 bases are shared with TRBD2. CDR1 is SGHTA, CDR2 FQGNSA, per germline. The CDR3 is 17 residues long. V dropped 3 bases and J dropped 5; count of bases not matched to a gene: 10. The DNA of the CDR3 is TGTGCCAGCAGCTTCCAAGGACTAGCGGGGCGTCAGGAGACCCAGTACTTC. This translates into CASSFQGLAGRQETQYF.

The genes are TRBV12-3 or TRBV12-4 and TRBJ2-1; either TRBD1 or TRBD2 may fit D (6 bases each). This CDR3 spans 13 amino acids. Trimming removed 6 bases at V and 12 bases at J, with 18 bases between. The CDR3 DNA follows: TGTGCCAGCAGAGAAGGGGGACTTGTGGCGCAGTTCTTC. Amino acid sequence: CASREGGLVAQFF.